This T cell receptor (beta chain) appears in the sequencing data of a study of T cell responses to AZD1222 COVID-19 vaccine. In the study overall: Researchers grouped second doses given at about 4 or about 12 weeks into one pool.

The table lists this clone with a count of one. The antigen is not known. Study-level findings and limits: The repertoires were collected only after the peak T cell response. Vaccine-associated CD4 TCRs spanned spike, dominant at 160-218 and 743-854.

This table comes from immunoSEQ multiplex PCR, and its TCRdb copy is limited to in-frame clones, with some not included. The data hold some 150,000 clones, with about 91% observed a single time. The clonotype comes from an adult in good health. The sample consisted of peripheral blood, taken on day 0 of AZD1222 vaccination.

CDR3 loop: CASSYQKGSNQPQHF. As DNA, the CDR3 is TGTGCCAGCAGTTACCAGAAGGGAAGCAATCAGCCCCAGCATTTT. V is TRBV6-5 and J is TRBJ1-5; D unresolved. Looked up from germline, CDR1 is MNHEY and CDR2 is SVGAGI. The CDR3 consists of 15 residues. Trimming took off 2 bases at V and 1 base at J, with 9 bases between the two ends.